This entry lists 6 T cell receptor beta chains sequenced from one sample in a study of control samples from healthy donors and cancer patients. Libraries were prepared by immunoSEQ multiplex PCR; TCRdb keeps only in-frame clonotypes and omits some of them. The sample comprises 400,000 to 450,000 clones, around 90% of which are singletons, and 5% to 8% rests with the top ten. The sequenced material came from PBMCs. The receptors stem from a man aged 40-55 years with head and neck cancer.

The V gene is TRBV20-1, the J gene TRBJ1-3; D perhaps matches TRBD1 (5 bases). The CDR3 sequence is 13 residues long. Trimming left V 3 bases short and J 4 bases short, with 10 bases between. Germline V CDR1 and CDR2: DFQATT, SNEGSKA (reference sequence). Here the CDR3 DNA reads TGCAGTGCTAGTTGGGGGTCCGGAAACACCATATATTTT. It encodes CSASWGSGNTIYF.

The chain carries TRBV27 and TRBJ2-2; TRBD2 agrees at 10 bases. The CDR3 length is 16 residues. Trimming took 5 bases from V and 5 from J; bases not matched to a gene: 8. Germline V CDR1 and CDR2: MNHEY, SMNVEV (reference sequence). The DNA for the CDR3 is TGTGCCAGCAGTCCCGCTAGCGGGAGTGGAACCGGGGAGCTGTTTTTT. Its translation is CASSPASGSGTGELFF.

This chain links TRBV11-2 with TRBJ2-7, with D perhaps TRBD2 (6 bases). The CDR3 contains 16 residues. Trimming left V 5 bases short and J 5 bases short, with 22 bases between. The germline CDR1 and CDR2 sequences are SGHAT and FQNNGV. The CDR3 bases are TGTGCCAGCAGCACGCGGAGGGCTAGCGCTTCCCACGAGCAGTACTTC. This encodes CASSTRRASASHEQYF.

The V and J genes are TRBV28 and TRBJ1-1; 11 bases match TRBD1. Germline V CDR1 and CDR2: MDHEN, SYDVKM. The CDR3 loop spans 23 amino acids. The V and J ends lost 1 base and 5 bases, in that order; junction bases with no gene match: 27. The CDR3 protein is CASSLLVWKGTGGETEVRTEAFF. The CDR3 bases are TGTGCCAGCAGTTTATTGGTGTGGAAGGGGACAGGGGGTGAAACTGAGGTTAGGACTGAAGCTTTCTTT.

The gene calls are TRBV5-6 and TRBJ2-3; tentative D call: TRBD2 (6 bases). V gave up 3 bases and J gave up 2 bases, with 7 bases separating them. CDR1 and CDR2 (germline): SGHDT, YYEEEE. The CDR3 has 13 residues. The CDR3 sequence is CASSSDYTDTQYF. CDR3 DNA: TGTGCCAGCAGCTCGGACTACACAGATACGCAGTATTTT.

The CDR3 region has the DNA TGTGCCAGCTCATCGGGTACGCAGCCCCAGCATTTT. As protein: CASSSGTQPQHF. The chain is built from TRBV7-9 and TRBJ1-5; D not certain. The germline gives CDR1 SEHNR, CDR2 FQNEAQ (reference sequence). The length of the CDR3 is 12 residues. Trimming removed 8 bases from V and 7 bases from J, with 12 bases in between.